A single sample gave rise to the 3 T cell receptor beta chains below, sequenced in a study of beta chain features in type 1 diabetes. Study-level points and caveats: Significant though moderate, a shortening of TCRB CDR3s appeared in all four CD4+ subsets of Type 1 diabetes patients.

Which antigens these TCRs recognize remains unknown. Every isolated RNA sample was fully reverse transcribed, so sequencing captured expressed TCRB transcripts. Clones were sequenced by immunoSEQ multiplex PCR, and TCRdb holds only the in-frame ones, with some missing. The sample carries about 230,000 clones, 15% to 20% recorded once. The sample consisted of naive CD4+ T cells from blood. The receptors originated from a man aged 30-40 years with type 1 diabetes.

The V gene is TRBV18, the J gene TRBJ2-1; D gene ambiguous. This CDR3 has 12 residues. The germline gives CDR1 KGHSH, CDR2 LQKENI. Trimming took off 2 bases at V and 7 bases at J, with 6 bases between the two ends. Here the CDR3 reads CASSPAGNEQFF. The CDR3 bases are TGTGCCAGCTCACCAGCAGGAAATGAGCAGTTCTTC.

This chain connects TRBV29-1 to TRBJ2-6; D might be TRBD1 (6 bases). CDR3 length: 14 amino acids. V was shortened by 4 bases and J by 1 base, with 8 bases between the two germline ends. Germline V gives CDR1 SQVTM, CDR2 ANQGSEA. CDR3 sequence: CSVARGSGANVLTF. DNA for the CDR3: TGCAGCGTTGCGAGGGGGTCTGGGGCCAACGTCCTGACTTTC.

The genes are TRBV4-1 and TRBJ2-5, with D hard to call. The ends were cut back, 2 bases at V and 5 bases at J, with 12 bases in the middle. CDR1 MGHRA and CDR2 YSYEKL come from the germline V gene. There are 14 residues in the CDR3. In DNA form, the CDR3 reads TGCGCCAGCAGCCAATACTCGGCCCGGGAGACCCAGTACTTC. This encodes CASSQYSARETQYF.